This T cell receptor (beta chain) was captured in a study of cytotoxic CD8 clonotypes in ibrutinib-treated CLL. Overall study: Averaging across samples gave approximately 260,000 productive templates and fewer than 100,000 productive rearrangements.

Details on this clone: What it recognizes is unknown.

The V end lost 5 bases, the J end lost 5 bases, and 10 bases lay between the germline ends. The CDR3 covers 12 residues. CDR1 and CDR2 (germline): SGHNT, YENEEA. Study-level points and caveats: Stable or contracted on treatment, public clonotypes were also uncommon. Sustained-remission patients were sampled at different times than progressing patients were.

Libraries were prepared by immunoSEQ multiplex PCR; TCRdb keeps only in-frame clonotypes and omits some of them. This table holds 35,000 to 40,000 clones, 70% to 75% found once. The material sequenced was PBMCs, taken at disease progression, from a patient treated with ibrutinib. The receptor was derived from a human donor with chronic lymphocytic leukemia. The rearrangement uses TRBV11-3 and TRBJ2-7; a possible D gene is TRBD1 (5 bases). As DNA, the CDR3 is TGTGCCAGCAGCCAGGGATTCAACGAGCAGTACTTC. It codes for CASSQGFNEQYF.